This T cell receptor (beta chain) derives from a study of regulatory T cells in long-lasting Graves disease (dated by TCRdb to the early 2020s). About the full investigation: Persistent Graves' disease was defined as persistently positive TSH receptor autoantibodies together with antithyroid drug treatment for over 5 years. Patients with persistent Graves' disease were compared with patients with newly diagnosed Graves' disease using TCR sequencing and RNA sequencing of peripheral blood. The study was conducted in China and was registered as a clinical trial. A total of around 33 samples underwent TCR sequencing, from around 13 patients with persistent Graves' disease and 20 or so patients with newly diagnosed Graves' disease. On average, persistent Graves' disease patients in the clinical cohort had been on antithyroid drugs for about 10.3 years. Overall study results and their limits: Persistent disease showed preferential use of TRBV28, TRBJ1-2 and TRBJ2-5, whereas newly diagnosed disease favored TRBV20-1 and TRBJ2-1. Sequencing and analysis were restricted to the TCR beta chain. Persistent patients shared more public clonotypes among themselves (around 3,000) than newly diagnosed patients did (approximately 870). The authors acknowledged the small sample size as a limitation that may reduce accuracy. Only peripheral blood was studied, because thyroid tissue, the primary lesion, was inaccessible. Compared with newly diagnosed patients, patients with persistent Graves' disease had lower TCR Shannon entropy and fewer highly expanded clones, which suggests clonal expansion.

The library was produced with multiplex PCR. Sequenced on an Illumina HiSeq 4000. TCR beta libraries were built with iRepertoire HTBI primers and Arm-PCR amplification of CDR3 regions. Before sequencing, the PCR products underwent gel purification. The paper's data handling went like this. Gene usage analysis of CDR3 amino acid clonotypes used the 62 TRBV and some 13 TRBJ segments found across samples. Filtered high-quality paired reads were merged into contigs using COPE and FqMerger. BLAST was used to align contigs to IMGT TRBV, TRBD and TRBJ reference genes, and CDR3 was defined according to IMGT. Clonotypes above 0.1% frequency were classified as highly expanded clones. Shannon entropy was used to measure repertoire diversity, and the Gini coefficient was used to measure V-J evenness. A clonotype found in more than one individual was treated as public. Using fastp trimming at Q25 and MiXCR clonotype assembly, TCRdb reanalyzed the public sequencing data and kept in-frame beta chains. Rows merge per CDR3 protein into single entries with the most common DNA and genes. TCRdb assigned the V and J calls; the authors' analysis was not used. This sample gives approximately 400,000 distinct CDR3 sequences in total; roughly 20% of them show up just once. The ten most abundant clones make up around 21% of the sample.

The CDR3 sequence holds 19 residues, the cysteine and phenylalanine included. The entry retains the CDR3 DNA only, 57 bases that are in frame from base 1. V is trimmed back by 6 bases and J by 5 bases, and the junction contains 23 bases that no gene match accounts for. Via the germline V gene (reference sequence), CDR1 is MNHEY and CDR2 SMNVEV. At least ten counts were recorded for this clonotype. Its antigen is still unknown. No qualities accompany the bases; no much larger clone lies one base away. The time point label for this specimen denotes: persistent/refractory GD, antithyroid drugs over 5 years with positive TRAb. For both TCR sequencing and RNA sequencing, RNA was extracted from PBMCs in TRIzol. Graves' disease was diagnosed according to American Thyroid Association guidelines. Patients were recruited from an endocrinology department in Xi'an, China. From each patient, 7.5 to 10 milliliters of peripheral blood was collected into an EDTA anticoagulant tube. Ficoll Paque Plus density gradient separation was used to isolate PBMCs, and no additional T cell sorting was done. An Agilent 2100 Bioanalyzer and agarose gel were used to check RNA quality, and a NanoDrop 2000 was used to measure RNA concentration.

This sequence was found in a female donor with Graves disease. The rearranged chain carries TRBV27 and TRBJ1-1; TRBD1 aligns with 8 central bases. The sequenced sample was peripheral blood mononuclear cells (PBMCs), obtained when the disease was refractory, from a patient treated with antithyroid drugs. The CDR3 loop reads CASRRTGIGPETLRTEAFF. The DNA sequence is as follows: TGTGCCAGCAGACGGACAGGGATAGGGCCAGAAACACTGAGGACTGAAGCTTTCTTT.